This T cell receptor (beta chain) originates from a study of shared clonotypes between healthy human individuals. The material for each subset, its genomic DNA, was split evenly across several immunoSEQ plates. Measured with immunoSEQ multiplex PCR; TCRdb has only the in-frame clones, and not every one. The sample has fewer than 3 million clones, about 90% seen once. Donors, healthy HIV-negative adults, lacked recent acute infections or vaccinations. Splitting of CD4+ cells produced CD45RA+ naive and CD45RA-negative memory subsets. Germline assignment: CDR1 SEHNR and CDR2 FQNEAQ (reference sequence). With 1 base removed from V and 5 bases from J, the gap between germline ends came to 14 bases. The CDR3 has 15 residues.

V is TRBV7-9 and J is TRBJ2-5; tentatively, D is TRBD1 (5 bases). Input material: naive CD4+ T cells from PBMCs. The subset: CD45RA+ positively selected. This TCR came from a man aged 18 to 29 in good health. Some clones in this sample may be carry-over from other donors' samples. The CDR3 loop reads CASSLGGADSETQYF. In DNA, the CDR3 is TGTGCCAGCAGCTTAGGTGGGGCAGATTCGGAGACCCAGTACTTC.